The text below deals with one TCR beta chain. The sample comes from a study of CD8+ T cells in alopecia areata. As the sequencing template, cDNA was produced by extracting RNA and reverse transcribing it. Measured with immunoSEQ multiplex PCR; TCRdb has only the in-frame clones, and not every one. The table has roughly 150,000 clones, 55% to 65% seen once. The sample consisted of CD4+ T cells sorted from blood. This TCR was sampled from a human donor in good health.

CDR3 DNA sequence: TGTGCCAGCAGATTAGGTGGGACAGGGGGCCGGACCTACAATGAGCAGTTCTTC. The encoded protein is CASRLGGTGGRTYNEQFF. J is TRBJ2-1 and V is TRBV5-4; 12 nucleotides match TRBD1. Germline V CDR1 and CDR2: SGHNT, YYREEE (reference sequence). With V trimmed by 5 bases and J by 2 bases, 11 bases remained unmatched. The length of the CDR3 is 18 residues.